The sequence of this T cell receptor (beta chain) was determined in a study of blood T cell repertoires in COVID-19. Study-wide context: COVID-19 samples collected from the United States, Italy and Spain covered acute and convalescent phases. PBMCs, B-cell-depleted T cells, or T cells were the source of the cDNA or gDNA that made up the material.

CDR1 and CDR2 (germline): SGHTA, FQGTGA. V lost 5 bases to trimming and J lost 7 bases; unmatched junction nucleotides: 7. The CDR3 is 15 amino acids. Per the original data handling: Amplification of reference gene primers provided the estimated nucleated cell counts. The repertoire was sequenced with immunoSEQ multiplex PCR; TCRdb's copy has only in-frame clones and lacks some. Clone size and the V and J calls come from that table; the DNA yielded D and trimming. The sample records about 120,000 clones, less than 95% being singletons. The specimen was peripheral blood. This TCR derives from a human donor with active COVID-19. The donor label of this sample is uncertain. The rearrangement uses TRBV7-3 and TRBJ1-6, with 8 nucleotides matching TRBD1. The CDR3 sequence is CASSPGGSLNSPLHF. As DNA, the CDR3 is TGTGCCAGCAGCCCAGGGGGCAGCCTCAATTCACCCCTCCACTTT.